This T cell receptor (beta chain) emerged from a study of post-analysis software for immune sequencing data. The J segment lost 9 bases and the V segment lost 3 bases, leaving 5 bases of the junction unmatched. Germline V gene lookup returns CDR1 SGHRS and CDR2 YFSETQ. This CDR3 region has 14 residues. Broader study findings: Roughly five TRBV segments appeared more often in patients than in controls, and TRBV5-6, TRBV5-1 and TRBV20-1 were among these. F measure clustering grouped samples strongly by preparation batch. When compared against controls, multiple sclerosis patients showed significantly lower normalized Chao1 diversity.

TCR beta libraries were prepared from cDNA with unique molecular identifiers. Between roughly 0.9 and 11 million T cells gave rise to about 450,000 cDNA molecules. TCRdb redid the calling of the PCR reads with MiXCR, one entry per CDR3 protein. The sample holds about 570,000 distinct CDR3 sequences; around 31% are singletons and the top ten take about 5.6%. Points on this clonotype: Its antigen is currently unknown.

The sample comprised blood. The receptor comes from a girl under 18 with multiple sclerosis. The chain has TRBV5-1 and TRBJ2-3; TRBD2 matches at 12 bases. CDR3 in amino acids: CASSSPGTSGTQYF. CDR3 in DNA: TGCGCCAGCAGCTCGCCCGGGACTAGCGGGACGCAGTATTTT.